Sequencing of this TCR beta chain was carried out in a study of T cells in Graves' hyperthyroidism and ophthalmopathy. CDR1 SGHNT and CDR2 YYREEE come from the germline V gene (reference sequence). Losses at the gene ends were 2 bases for V and 7 bases for J; bases not matched to a gene: 9. The CDR3 loop spans 16 amino acids. Amplification of TCR beta CDR3 regions was performed using RNA transcripts as template. TCR CDR3 underwent first-round RT-PCR with the HTBI primer set. TCRdb reprocessed the multiplex PCR reads with MiXCR, giving one entry per CDR3 protein. The sample consists of hundreds of thousands of distinct CDR3 sequences, about a third of them appearing once.

The chain couples TRBV5-4 to TRBJ1-6; 7 nucleotides agree with TRBD1. Sequenced sample: blood. The sequence came from a middle-aged woman with Graves' hyperthyroidism. The CDR3 here is CASSLLFVQGNSPLHF. The CDR3 coding sequence is TGTGCCAGCAGCTTACTTTTTGTACAGGGGAATTCACCCCTCCACTTT. Using reference TRBV5-4 and TRBJ1-6 for the parts outside the CDR3, the full variable domain is ETGVTQSPTHLIKTRGQQVTLRCSSQSGHNTVSWYQQALGQGPQFIFQYYREEENGRGNFPPRFSGLQFPNYSSELNVNALELDDSALYLCASSLLFVQGNSPLHFGNGTRLTVT.